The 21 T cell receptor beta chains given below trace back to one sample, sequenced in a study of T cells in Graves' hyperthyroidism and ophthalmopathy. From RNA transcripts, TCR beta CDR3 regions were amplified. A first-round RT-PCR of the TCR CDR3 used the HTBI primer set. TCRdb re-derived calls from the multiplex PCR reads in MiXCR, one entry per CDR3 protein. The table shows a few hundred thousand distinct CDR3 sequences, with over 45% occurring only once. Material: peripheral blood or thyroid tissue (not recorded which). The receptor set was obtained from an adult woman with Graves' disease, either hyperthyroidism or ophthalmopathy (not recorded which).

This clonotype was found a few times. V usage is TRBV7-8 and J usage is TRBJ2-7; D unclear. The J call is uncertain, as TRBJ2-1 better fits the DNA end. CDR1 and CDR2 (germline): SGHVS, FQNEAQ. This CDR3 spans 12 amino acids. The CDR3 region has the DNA TGTGCCAGCAGCCTTTCTAGCAATGAGCAGTTCTTC. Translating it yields CASSLSSNEQFF.

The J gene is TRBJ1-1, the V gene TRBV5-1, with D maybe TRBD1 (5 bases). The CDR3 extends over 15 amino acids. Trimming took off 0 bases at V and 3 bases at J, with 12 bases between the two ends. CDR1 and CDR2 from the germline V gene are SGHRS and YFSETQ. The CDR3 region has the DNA TGCGCCAGCAGCTTGGCGGGAGGGGCCTACACTGAAGCTTTCTTT. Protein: CASSLAGGAYTEAFF.

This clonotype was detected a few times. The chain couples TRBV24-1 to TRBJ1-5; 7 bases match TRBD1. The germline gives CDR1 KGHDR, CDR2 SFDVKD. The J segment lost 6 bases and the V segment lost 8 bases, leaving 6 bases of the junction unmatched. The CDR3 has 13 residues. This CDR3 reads CATMGQSGQPQHF. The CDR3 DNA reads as TGTGCCACCATGGGACAGTCCGGTCAGCCCCAGCATTTT.

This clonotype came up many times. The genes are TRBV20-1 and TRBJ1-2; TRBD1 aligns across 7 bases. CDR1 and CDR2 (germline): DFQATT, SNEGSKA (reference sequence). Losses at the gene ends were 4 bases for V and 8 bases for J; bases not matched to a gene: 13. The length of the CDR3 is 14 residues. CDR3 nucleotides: TGCAGTGCTAAGGGCACCGAGGGGGCGCAGGGCTACACCTTC. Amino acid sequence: CSAKGTEGAQGYTF.

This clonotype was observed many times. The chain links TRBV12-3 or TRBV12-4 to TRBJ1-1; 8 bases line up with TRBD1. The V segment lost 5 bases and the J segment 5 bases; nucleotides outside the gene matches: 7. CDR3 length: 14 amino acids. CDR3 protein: CASSLTGGKTEAFF. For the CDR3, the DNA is TGTGCCAGCAGTCTTACAGGGGGGAAGACTGAAGCTTTCTTT.

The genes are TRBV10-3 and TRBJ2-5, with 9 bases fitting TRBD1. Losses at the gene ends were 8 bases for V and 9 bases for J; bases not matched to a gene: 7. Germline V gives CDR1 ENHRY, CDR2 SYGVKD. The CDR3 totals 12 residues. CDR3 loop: CAIQTGGRAQYF. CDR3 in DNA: TGTGCCATCCAGACAGGGGGAAGGGCCCAGTACTTC.

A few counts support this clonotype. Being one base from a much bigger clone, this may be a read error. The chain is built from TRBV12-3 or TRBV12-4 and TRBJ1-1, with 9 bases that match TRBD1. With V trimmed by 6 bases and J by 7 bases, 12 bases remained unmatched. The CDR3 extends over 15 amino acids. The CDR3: CASSEGTGKQIEAFF. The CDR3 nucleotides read TGTGCCAGCAGCGAGGGGACAGGGAAACAGATTGAAGCTTTCTTT.

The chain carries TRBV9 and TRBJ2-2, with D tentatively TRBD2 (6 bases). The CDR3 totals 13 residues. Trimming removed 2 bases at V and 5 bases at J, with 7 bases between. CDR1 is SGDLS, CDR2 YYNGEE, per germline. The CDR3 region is CASSVTRTGELFF. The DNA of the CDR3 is TGTGCCAGCAGCGTGACTAGGACCGGGGAGCTGTTTTTT.

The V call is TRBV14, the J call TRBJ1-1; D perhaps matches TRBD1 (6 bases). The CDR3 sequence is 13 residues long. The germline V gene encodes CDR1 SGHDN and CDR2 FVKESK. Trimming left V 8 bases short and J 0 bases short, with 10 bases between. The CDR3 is CASAGQMNTEAFF. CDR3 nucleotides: TGTGCCAGCGCAGGACAGATGAACACTGAAGCTTTCTTT.

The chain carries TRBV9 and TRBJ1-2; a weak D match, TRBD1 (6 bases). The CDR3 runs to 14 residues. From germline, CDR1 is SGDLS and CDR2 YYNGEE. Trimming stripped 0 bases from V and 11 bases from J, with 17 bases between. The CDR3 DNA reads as TGTGCCAGCAGCGTAGCCCAAACAGGGATGCTGTACACCTTC. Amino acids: CASSVAQTGMLYTF.

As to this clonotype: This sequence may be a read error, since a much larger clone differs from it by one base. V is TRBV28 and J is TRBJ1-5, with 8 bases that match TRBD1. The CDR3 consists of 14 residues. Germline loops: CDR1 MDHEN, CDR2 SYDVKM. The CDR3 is CAGRDRGGNQPQHF. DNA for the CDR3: TGTGCCGGCAGAGACAGGGGAGGCAATCAGCCCCAGCATTTT.

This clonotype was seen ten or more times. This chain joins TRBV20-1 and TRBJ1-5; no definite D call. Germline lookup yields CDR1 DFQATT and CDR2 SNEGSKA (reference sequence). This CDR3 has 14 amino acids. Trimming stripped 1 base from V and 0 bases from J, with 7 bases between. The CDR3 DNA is TGCAGTGCTAGAGGAGGAAATAGCAATCAGCCCCAGCATTTT. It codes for CSARGGNSNQPQHF.

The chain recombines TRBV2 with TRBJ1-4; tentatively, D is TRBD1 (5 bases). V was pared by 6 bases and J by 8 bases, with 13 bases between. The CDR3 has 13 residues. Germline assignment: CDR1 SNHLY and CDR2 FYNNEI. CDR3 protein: CASSTGVGEKLFF. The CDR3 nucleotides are TGTGCCAGCAGCACGGGGGTAGGGGAAAAACTGTTTTTT.

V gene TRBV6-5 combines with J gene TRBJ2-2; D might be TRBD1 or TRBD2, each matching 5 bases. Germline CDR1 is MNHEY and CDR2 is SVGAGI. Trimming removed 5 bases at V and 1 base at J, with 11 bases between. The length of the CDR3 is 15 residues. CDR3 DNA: TGTGCCAGCAGTGACGGGACCCTGAACACCGGGGAGCTGTTTTTT. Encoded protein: CASSDGTLNTGELFF.

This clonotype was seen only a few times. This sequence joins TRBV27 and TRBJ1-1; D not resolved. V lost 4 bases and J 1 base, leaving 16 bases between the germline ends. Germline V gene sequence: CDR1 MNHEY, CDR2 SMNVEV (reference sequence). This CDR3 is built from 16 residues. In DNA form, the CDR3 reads TGTGCCAGCAGTTCCCTCGCCTATACCGGGAACACTGAAGCTTTCTTT. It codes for CASSSLAYTGNTEAFF.

The CDR3 nucleotides read TGCAGCGTTGAGAGCCCTAGCGGCTCCTACGAGCAGTACTTC. Protein product: CSVESPSGSYEQYF. The J gene is TRBJ2-7, the V gene TRBV29-1; 7 bases match TRBD2. Unmatched junction bases numbered 5, after V lost 3 bases and J lost 0 bases. This CDR3 contains 14 residues. Germline CDR1 SQVTM, CDR2 ANQGSEA.

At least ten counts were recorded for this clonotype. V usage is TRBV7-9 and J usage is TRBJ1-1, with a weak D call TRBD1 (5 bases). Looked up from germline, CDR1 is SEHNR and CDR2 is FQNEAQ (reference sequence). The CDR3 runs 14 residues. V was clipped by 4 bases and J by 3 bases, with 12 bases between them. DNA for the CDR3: TGTGCCAGCAGCTCGATGGGACGTGACACTGAAGCTTTCTTT. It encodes CASSSMGRDTEAFF.

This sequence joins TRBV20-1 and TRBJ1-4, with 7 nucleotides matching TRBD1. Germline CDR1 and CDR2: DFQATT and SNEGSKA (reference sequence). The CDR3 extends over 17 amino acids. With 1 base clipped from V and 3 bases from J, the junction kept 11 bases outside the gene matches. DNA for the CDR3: TGCAGTGCTAGAGCCCTCGGGACAGTTAGCGCTAATGAAAAACTGTTTTTT. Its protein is CSARALGTVSANEKLFF.

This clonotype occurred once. This chain's CDR3 is CAISESSGDGYTF. The CDR3 DNA sequence: TGTGCCATCAGTGAGTCGTCAGGGGATGGCTACACCTTC. The chain employs TRBV10-3 and TRBJ1-2; tentative D call: TRBD1 (6 bases). Germline V gene data show CDR1 as ENHRY and CDR2 as SYGVKD. This CDR3 has 13 amino acids. Trimming stripped 0 bases from V and 6 bases from J, with 8 bases between.

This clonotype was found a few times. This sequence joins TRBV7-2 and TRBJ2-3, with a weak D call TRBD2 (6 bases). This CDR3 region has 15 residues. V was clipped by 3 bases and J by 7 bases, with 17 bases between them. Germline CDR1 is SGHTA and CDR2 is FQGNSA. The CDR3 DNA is TGTGCCAGCAGCTTCGGAGCGGGTGGAGTAAATACGCAGTATTTT. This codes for CASSFGAGGVNTQYF.

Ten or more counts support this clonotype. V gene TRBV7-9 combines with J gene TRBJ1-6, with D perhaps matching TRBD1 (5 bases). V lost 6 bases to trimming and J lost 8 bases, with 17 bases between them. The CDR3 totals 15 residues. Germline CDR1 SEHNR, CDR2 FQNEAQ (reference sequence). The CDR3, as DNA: TGTGCCAGCAGTCAAGGGGCGGGGATCGATTCACCCCTCCACTTT. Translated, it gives CASSQGAGIDSPLHF.